The source of this T cell receptor beta chain is a study of blood T cells in healthy people across ages. Study-level information: Template switching caught about one barcoded beta molecule for each two T cells.

In regard to this clonotype: No antigen is known for it. A much larger clone differs from this one at a single base, so this may be a read error.

Through a sample-barcoded 5' primer and a J-beta primer mix, a second PCR was run for 7 to 11 cycles. TCRdb analysed the 5' RACE reads with MiXCR anew, one entry per CDR3 protein. The repertoire holds around 650,000 distinct CDR3 sequences, roughly 43% seen once, with around 32% in the top ten. General study findings and limits: PBMCs were not sorted, which prevented a conclusive comparison of naive versus antigen-experienced cells. TCR beta diversity, measured per million T cells, fell in a roughly linear way with age.

The material sequenced was blood. The sequence was obtained from a man at least 80 years old in good health.

CDR3 nucleotide sequence: TGTACCAGCAGCAAGACAGGGGGCGAAGAGACCCAGTACTTC. This encodes CTSSKTGGEETQYF. The chain combines TRBV6-2 or TRBV6-3 with TRBJ2-5; 10 nucleotides line up with TRBD1. Germline V gives CDR1 MNHEY, CDR2 SVGEGT. The CDR3 sequence is 14 residues long.